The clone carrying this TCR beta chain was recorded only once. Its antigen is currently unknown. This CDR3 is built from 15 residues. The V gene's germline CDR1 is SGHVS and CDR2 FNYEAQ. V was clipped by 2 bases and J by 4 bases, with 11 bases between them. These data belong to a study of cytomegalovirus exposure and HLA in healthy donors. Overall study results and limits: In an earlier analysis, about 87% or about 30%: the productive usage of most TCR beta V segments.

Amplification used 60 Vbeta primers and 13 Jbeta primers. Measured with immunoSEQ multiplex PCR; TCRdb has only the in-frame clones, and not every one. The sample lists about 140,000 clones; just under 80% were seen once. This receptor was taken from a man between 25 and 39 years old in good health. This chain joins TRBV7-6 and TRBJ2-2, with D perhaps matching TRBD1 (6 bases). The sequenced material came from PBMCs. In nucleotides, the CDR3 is TGTGCCAGCAGCTTAACGACGGACAGCACCGGGGAGCTGTTTTTT. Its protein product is CASSLTTDSTGELFF.